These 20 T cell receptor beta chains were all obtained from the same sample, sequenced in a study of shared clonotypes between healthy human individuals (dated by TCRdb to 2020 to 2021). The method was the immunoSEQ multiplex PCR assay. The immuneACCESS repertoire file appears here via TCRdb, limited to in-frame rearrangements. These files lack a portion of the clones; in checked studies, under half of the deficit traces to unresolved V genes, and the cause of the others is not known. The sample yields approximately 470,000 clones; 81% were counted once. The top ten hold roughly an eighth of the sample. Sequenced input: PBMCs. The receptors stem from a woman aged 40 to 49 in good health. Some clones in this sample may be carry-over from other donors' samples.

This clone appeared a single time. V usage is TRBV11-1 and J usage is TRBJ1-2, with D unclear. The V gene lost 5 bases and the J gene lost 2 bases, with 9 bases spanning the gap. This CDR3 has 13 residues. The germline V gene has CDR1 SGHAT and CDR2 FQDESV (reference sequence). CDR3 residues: CASSLDLNYGYTF. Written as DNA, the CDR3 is TGTGCCAGCAGCCTAGATTTGAACTATGGCTACACCTTC.

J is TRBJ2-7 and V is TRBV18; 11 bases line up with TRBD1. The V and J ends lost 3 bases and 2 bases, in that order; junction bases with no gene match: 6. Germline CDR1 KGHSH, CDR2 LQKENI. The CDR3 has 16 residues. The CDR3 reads CASSPLGQGGTYEQYF. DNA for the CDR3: TGTGCCAGCTCACCCTTGGGACAGGGGGGTACCTACGAGCAGTACTTC.

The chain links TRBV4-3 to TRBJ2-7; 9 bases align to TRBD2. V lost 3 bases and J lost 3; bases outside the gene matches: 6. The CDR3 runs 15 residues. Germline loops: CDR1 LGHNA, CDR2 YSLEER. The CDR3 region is CASSQISGSRYEQYF. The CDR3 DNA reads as TGCGCCAGCAGCCAGATTAGCGGGAGTCGCTACGAGCAGTACTTC.

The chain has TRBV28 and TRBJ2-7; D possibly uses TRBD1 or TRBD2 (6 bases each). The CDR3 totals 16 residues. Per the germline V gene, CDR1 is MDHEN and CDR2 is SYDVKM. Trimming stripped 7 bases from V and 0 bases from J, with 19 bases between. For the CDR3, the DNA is TGTGCCAGCACCGTAGGCACGGGGGCTAGCTCCTACGAGCAGTACTTC. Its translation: CASTVGTGASSYEQYF.

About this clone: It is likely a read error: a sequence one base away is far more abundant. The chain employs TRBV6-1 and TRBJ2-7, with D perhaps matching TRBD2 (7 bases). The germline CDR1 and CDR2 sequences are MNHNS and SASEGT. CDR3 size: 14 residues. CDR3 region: CASSEAGGPYEQHF. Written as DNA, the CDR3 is TGTGCCAGCAGTGAAGCGGGGGGGCCCTACGAGCAGCACTTC.

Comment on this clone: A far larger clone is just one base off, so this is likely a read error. CDR3 nucleotide sequence: TGCGCCAGCATCGGACCGCATGGAGGCACTGAAGCTTTCTTT. This gives the protein CASIGPHGGTEAFF. The gene calls are TRBV5-1 and TRBJ1-1; D is ambiguous. V was shortened by 6 bases and J by 4 bases, with 16 bases between the two germline ends. The CDR3 runs 14 residues. Germline V gene lookup returns CDR1 SGHRS and CDR2 YFSETQ.

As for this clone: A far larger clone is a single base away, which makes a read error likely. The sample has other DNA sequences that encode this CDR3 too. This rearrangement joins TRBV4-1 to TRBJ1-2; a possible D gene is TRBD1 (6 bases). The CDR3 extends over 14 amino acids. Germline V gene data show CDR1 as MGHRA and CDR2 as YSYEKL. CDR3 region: CASSPGQMNYGYTF. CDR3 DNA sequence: TGCGCCAGCAGCCCCGGACAGATGAACTATGGCTATACCTTC.

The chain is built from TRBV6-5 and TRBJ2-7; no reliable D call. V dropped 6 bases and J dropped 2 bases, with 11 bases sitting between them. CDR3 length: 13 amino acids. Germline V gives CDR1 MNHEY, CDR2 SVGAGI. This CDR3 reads CASSRPGTYEQYF. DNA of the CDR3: TGTGCCAGCAGCAGACCTGGGACCTACGAGCAGTACTTC.

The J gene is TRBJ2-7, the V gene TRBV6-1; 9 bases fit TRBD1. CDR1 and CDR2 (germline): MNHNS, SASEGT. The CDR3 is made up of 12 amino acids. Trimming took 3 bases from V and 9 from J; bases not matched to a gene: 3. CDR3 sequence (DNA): TGTGCCAGCAGTGATCCGGACAGGGGGCAGTACTTC. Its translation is CASSDPDRGQYF.

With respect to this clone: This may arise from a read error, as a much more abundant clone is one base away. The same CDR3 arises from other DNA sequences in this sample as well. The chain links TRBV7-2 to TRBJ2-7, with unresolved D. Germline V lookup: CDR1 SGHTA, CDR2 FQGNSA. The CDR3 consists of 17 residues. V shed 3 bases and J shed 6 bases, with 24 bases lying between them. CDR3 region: CASSFFSGRASSSEQYF. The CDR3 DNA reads TGTGCCAGCAGCTTCTTTTCCGGTCGTGCTAGTTCATCCGAGCAGTACTTC.

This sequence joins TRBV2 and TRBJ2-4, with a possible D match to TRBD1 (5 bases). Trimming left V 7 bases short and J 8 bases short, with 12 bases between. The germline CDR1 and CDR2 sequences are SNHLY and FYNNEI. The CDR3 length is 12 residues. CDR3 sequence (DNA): TGTGCCAGCAATATTTGGGGCCACATTCAGTACTTC. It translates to CASNIWGHIQYF. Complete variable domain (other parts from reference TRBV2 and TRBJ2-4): EPEVTQTPSHQVTQMGQEVILRCVPISNHLYFYWYRQILGQKVEFLVSFYNNEISEKSEIFDDQFSVERPDGSNFTLKIRSTKLEDSAMYFCASNIWGHIQYFGAGTRLSVL.

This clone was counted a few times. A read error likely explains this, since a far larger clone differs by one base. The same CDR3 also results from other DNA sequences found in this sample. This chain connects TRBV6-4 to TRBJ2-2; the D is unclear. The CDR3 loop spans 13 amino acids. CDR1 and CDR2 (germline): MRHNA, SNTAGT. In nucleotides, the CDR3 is TGCGCCAGCAGTGAAAGGGATGCCGGGGAGCTGTTTTTT. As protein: CASSERDAGELFF.

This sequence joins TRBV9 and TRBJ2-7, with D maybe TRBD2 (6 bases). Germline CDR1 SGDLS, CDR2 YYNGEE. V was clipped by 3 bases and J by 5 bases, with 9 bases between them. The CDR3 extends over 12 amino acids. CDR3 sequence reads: CASSGPGDEQYF. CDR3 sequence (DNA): TGTGCCAGCAGCGGCCCGGGGGACGAGCAGTACTTC.

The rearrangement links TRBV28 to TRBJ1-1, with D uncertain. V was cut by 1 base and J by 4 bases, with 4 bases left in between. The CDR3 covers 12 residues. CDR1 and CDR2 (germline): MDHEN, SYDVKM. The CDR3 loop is CASSLFPTEAFF. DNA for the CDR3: TGTGCCAGCAGTTTATTTCCCACTGAAGCTTTCTTT.

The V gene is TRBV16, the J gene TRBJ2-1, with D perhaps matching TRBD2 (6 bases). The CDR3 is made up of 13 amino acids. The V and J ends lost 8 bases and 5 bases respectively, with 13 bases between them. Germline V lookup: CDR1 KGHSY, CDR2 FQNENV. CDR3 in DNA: TGTGCCAGCTCCCGGGGGACCAACAATGAGCAGTTCTTC. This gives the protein CASSRGTNNEQFF.

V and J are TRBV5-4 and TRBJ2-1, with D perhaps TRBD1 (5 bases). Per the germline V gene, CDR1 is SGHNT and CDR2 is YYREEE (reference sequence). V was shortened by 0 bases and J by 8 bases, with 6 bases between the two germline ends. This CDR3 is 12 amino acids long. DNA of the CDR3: TGTGCCAGCAGCTTGGTAGGGGATGAGCAGTTCTTC. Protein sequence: CASSLVGDEQFF.

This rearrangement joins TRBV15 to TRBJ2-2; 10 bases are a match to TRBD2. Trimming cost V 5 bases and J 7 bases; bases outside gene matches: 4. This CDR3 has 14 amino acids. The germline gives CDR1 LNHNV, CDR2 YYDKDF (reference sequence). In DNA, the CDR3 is TGTGCCACCAGCTCCGTAGCGGGAGGCGGGGAGCTGTTTTTT. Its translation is CATSSVAGGGELFF.

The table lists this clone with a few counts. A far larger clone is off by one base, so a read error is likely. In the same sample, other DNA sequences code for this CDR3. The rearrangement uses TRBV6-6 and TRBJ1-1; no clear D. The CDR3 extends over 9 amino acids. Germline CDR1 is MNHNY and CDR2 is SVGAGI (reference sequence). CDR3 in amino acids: CASSSEAFF. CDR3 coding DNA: TGTGCTAGCAGTTCTGAAGCTTTCTTT.

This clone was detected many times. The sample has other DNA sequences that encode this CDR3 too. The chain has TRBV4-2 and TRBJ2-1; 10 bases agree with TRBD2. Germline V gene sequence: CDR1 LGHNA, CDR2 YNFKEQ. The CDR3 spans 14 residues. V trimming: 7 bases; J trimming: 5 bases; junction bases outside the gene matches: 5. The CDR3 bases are TGTGCCAGCACGCCGGGACTAGCGAACAATGAGCAGTTCTTC. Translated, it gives CASTPGLANNEQFF.

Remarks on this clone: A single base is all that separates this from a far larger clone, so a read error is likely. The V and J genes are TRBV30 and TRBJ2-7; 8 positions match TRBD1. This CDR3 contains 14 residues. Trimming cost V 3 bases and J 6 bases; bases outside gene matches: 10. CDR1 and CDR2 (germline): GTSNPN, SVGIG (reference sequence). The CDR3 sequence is CAWRGPPGGCEQYF. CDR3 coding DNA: TGTGCCTGGAGGGGTCCTCCAGGGGGCTGCGAGCAGTACTTC. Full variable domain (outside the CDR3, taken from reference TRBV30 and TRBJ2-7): SQTIHQWPATLVQPVGSPLSLECTVEGTSNPNLYWYRQAAGRGLQLLFYSVGIGQISSEVPQNLSASRPQDRQFILSSKKLLLSDSGFYLCAWRGPPGGCEQYFGPGTRLTVT.